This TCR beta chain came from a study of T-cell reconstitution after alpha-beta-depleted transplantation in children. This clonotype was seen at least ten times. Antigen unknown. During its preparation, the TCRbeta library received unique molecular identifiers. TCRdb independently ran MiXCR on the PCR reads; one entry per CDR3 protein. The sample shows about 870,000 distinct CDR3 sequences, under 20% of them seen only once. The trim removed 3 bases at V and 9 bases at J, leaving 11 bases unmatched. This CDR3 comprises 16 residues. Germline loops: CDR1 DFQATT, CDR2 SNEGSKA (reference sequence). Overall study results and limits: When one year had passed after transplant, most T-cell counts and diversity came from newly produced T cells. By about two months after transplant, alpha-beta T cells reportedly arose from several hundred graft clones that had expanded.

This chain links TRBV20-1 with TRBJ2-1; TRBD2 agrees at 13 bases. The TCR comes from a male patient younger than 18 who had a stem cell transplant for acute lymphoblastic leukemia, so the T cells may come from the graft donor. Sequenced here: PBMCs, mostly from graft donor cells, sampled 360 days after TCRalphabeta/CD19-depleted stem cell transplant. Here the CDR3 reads CSARAPLAGGPLEQFF. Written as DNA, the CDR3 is TGCAGTGCTAGGGCGCCACTAGCGGGAGGGCCCCTTGAGCAGTTCTTC.